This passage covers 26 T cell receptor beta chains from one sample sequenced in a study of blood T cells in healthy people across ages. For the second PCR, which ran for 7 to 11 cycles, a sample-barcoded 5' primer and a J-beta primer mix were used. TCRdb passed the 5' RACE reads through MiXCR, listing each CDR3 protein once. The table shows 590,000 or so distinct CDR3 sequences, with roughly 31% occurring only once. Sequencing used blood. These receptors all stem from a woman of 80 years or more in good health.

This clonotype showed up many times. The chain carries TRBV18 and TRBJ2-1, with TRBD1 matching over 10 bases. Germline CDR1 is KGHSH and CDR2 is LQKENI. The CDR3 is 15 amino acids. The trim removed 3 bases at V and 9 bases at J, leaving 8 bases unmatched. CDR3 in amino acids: CASSPRQGAPSEQFF. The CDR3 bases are TGTGCCAGCTCACCGAGACAGGGGGCGCCGAGTGAGCAGTTCTTC. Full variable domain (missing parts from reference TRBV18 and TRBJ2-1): NAGVMQNPRHLVRRRGQEARLRCSPMKGHSHVYWYRQLPEEGLKFMVYLQKENIIDESGMPKERFSAEFPKEGPSILRIQQVVRGDSAAYFCASSPRQGAPSEQFFGPGTRLTVL.

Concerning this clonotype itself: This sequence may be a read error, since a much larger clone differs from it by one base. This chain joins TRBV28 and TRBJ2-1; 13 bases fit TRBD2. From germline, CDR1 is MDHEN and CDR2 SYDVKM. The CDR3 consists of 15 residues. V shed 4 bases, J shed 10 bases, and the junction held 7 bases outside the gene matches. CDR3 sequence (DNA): TGTGCCAGCAGTTCGCGGACTAGCGGGGGCGACGAGCAGTTCTTC. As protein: CASSSRTSGGDEQFF.

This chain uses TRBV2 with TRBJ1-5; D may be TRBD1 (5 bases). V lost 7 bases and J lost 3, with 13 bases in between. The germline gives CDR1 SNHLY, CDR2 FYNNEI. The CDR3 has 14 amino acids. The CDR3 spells CASNPQGFNQPQHF. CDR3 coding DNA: TGTGCCAGCAATCCCCAGGGATTCAATCAGCCCCAGCATTTT.

The CDR3 region is CSARDRGGTSTDTQYF. The CDR3 DNA follows: TGCAGTGCTAGAGATCGGGGGGGGACTAGCACAGATACGCAGTATTTT. The chain is built from TRBV20-1 and TRBJ2-3; 8 bases align to TRBD2. The CDR3 covers 16 residues. Germline CDR1 reads DFQATT; CDR2 reads SNEGSKA (reference sequence). Germline trimming cut 0 bases from V and 0 bases from J; bases unmatched to any gene: 5.

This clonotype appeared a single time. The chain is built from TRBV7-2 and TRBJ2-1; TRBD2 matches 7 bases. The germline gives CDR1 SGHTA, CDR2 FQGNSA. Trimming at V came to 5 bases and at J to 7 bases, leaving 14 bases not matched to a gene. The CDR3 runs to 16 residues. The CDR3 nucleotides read TGTGCCAGCAGCCCCTCTAGCGGCCTTAGGAGGAATGAGCAGTTCTTC. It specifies CASSPSSGLRRNEQFF.

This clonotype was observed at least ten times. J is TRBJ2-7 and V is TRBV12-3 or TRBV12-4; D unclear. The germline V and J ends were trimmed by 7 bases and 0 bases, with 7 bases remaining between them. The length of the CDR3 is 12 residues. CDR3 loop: CASTGDSYEQYF. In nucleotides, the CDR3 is TGTGCCAGCACCGGAGACTCCTACGAGCAGTACTTC.

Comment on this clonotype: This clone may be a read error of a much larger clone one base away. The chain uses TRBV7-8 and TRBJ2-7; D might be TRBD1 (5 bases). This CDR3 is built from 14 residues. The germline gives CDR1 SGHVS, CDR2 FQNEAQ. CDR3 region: CASNLDSSSYEQYF. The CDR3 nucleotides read TGTGCCAGCAACTTAGACAGTTCGTCCTACGAGCAGTACTTC.

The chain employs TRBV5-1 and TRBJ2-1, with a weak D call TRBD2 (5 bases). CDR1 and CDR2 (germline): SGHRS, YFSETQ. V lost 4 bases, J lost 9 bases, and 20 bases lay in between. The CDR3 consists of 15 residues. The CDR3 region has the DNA TGCGCCAGCAGCCGCCAGCGGTTTCGAGACGGTGAGCAGTTCTTC. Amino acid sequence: CASSRQRFRDGEQFF. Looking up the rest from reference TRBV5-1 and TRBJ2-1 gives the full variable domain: KAGVTQTPRYLIKTRGQQVTLSCSPISGHRSVSWYQQTPGQGLQFLFEYFSETQRNKGNFPGRFSGRQFSNSRSEMNVSTLELGDSALYLCASSRQRFRDGEQFFGPGTRLTVL.

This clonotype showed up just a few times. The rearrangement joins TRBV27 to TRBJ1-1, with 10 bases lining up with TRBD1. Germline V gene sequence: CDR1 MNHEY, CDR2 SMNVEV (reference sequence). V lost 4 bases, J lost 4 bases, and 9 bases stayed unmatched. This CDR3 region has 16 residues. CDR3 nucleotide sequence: TGTGCCAGCAGTTCCCTCTTCCGGGACAGGGGCACTGAAGCTTTCTTT. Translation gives CASSSLFRDRGTEAFF.

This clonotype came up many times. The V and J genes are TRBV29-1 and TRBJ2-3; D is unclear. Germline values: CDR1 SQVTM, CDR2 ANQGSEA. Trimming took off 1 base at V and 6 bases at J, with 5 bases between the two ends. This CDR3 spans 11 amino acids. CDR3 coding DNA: TGCAGCGTTGAAGGGCCGGATACGCAGTATTTT. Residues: CSVEGPDTQYF.

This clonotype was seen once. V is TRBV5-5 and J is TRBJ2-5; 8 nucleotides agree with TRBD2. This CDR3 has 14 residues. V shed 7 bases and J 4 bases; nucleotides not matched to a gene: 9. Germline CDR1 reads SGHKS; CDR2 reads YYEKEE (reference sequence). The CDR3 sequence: CASYSMAGGETQYF. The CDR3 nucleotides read TGTGCCAGCTACTCAATGGCGGGAGGAGAGACCCAGTACTTC.

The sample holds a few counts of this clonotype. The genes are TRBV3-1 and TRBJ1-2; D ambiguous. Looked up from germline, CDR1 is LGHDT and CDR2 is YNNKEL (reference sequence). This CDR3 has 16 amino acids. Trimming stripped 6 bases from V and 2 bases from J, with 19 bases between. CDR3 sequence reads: CASSPEAGPTNYGYTF. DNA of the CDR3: TGTGCCAGCAGTCCCGAAGCTGGACCTACGAACTATGGCTACACCTTC.

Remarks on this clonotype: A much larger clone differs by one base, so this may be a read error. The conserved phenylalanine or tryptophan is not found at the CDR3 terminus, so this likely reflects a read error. CDR3 DNA sequence: TGCAGTGCCGATAGGGGCGTCGAGAACCACAACACTGAAGCTTTCTTG. It encodes CSADRGVENHNTEAFL. V and J are TRBV20-1 and TRBJ1-1, with a weak D call TRBD1 (5 bases). V was cut by 6 bases and J by 2 bases, with 22 bases left in between. Germline CDR1 reads DFQATT; CDR2 reads SNEGSKA (reference sequence). The CDR3 totals 16 residues.

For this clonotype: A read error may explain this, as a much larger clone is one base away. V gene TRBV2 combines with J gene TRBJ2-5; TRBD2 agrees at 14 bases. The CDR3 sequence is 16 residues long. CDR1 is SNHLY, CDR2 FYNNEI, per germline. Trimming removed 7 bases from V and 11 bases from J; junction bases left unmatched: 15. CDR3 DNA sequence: TGTGCCAGCATCGGACTAGCGGGGGGCCTAGACAATGAGCAGTACTTC. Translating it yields CASIGLAGGLDNEQYF.

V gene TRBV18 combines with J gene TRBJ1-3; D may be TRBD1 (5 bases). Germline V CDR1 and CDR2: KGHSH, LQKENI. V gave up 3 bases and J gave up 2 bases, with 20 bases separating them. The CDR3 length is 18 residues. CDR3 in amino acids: CASSPVPGRSLAGNTIYF. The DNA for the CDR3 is TGTGCCAGCTCACCGGTGCCGGGGCGGAGTCTTGCTGGAAACACCATATATTTT.

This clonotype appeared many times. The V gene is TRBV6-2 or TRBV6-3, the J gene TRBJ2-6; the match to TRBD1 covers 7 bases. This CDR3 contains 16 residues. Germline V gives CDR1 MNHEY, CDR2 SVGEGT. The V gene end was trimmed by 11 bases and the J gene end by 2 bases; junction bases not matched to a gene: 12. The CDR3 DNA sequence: TGTGCCCGCAAAATGTTAGGGGGCGCTGGGGCCAACGTCCTGACTTTC. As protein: CARKMLGGAGANVLTF.

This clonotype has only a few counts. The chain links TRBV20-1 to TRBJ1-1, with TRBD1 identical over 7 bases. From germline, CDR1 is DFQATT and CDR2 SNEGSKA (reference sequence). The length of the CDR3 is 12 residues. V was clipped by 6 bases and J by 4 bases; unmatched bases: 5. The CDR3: CSADRFGTEAFF. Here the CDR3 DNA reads TGCAGTGCGGACAGGTTTGGCACTGAAGCTTTCTTT.

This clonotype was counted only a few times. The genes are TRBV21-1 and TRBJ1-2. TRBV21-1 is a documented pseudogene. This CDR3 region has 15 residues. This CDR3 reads CASTPPHREDYGYTF. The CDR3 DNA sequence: TGTGCCAGCACCCCTCCTCATCGGGAAGACTATGGCTACACCTTC.

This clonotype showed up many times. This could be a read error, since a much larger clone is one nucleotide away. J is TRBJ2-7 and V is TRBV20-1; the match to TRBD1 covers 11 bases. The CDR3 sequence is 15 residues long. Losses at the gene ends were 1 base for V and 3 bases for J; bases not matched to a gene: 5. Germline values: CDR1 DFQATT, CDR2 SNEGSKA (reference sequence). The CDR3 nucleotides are TGCAGTGCTAGAGCGCAGGGACAGGGGGGCTACGAGCAGTACTTC. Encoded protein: CSARAQGQGGYEQYF.

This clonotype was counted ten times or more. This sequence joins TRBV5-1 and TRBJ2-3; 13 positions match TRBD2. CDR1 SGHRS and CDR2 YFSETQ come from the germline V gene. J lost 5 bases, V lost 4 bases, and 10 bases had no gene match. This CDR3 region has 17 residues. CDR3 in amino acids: CASSKVGLAGAGDTQYF. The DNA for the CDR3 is TGCGCCAGCAGCAAAGTCGGACTAGCGGGGGCAGGAGATACGCAGTATTTT.

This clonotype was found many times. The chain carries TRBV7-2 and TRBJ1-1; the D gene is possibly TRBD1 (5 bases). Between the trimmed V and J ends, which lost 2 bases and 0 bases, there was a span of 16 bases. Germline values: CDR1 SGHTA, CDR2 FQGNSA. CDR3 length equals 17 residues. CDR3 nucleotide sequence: TGTGCCAGCAGCTTAACGGGGGATTGGGCAGTGAACACTGAAGCTTTCTTT. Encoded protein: CASSLTGDWAVNTEAFF. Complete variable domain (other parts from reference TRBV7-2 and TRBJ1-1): GAGVSQSPSNKVTEKGKDVELRCDPISGHTALYWYRQSLGQGLEFLIYFQGNSAPDKSGLPSDRFSAERTGGSVSTLTIQRTQQEDSAVYLCASSLTGDWAVNTEAFFGQGTRLTVV.

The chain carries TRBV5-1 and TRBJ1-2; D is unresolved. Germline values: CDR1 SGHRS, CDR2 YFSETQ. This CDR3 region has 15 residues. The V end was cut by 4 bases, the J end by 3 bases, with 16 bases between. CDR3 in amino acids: CASSLGPEMDYGYTF. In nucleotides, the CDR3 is TGCGCCAGCAGCCTCGGGCCGGAAATGGACTATGGCTACACCTTC.

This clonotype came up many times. Here the CDR3 reads CASSPRGVSYEQYF. The CDR3 bases are TGTGCCAGTAGTCCCCGGGGAGTCAGCTACGAGCAGTACTTC. V usage is TRBV19 and J usage is TRBJ2-7; perhaps TRBD2 as D (5 bases). The CDR3 is 14 amino acids. Deletions cut 5 bases from V and 3 bases from J, with 14 bases between. The germline V gene encodes CDR1 LNHDA and CDR2 SQIVND (reference sequence).

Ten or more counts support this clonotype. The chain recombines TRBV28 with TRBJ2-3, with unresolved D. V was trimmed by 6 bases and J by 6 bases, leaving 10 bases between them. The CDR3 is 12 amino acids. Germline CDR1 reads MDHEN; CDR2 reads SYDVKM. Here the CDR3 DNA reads TGTGCCAGCAGCAACCAGAGGGATACGCAGTATTTT. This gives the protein CASSNQRDTQYF.

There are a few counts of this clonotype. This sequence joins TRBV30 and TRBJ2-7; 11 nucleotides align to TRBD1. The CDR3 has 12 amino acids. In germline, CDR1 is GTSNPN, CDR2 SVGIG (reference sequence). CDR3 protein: CAYGTGGAEQYF. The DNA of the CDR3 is TGTGCTTACGGGACAGGGGGGGCCGAGCAGTACTTC. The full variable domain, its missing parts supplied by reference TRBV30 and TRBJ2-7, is SQTIHQWPATLVQPVGSPLSLECTVEGTSNPNLYWYRQAAGRGLQLLFYSVGIGQISSEVPQNLSASRPQDRQFILSSKKLLLSDSGFYLCAYGTGGAEQYFGPGTRLTVT.

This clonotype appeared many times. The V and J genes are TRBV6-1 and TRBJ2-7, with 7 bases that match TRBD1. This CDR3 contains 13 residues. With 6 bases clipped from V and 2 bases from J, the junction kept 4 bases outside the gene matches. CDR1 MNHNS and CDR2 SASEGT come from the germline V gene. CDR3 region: CASSFDRAYEQYF. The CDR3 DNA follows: TGTGCCAGCAGCTTCGACAGGGCCTACGAGCAGTACTTC.